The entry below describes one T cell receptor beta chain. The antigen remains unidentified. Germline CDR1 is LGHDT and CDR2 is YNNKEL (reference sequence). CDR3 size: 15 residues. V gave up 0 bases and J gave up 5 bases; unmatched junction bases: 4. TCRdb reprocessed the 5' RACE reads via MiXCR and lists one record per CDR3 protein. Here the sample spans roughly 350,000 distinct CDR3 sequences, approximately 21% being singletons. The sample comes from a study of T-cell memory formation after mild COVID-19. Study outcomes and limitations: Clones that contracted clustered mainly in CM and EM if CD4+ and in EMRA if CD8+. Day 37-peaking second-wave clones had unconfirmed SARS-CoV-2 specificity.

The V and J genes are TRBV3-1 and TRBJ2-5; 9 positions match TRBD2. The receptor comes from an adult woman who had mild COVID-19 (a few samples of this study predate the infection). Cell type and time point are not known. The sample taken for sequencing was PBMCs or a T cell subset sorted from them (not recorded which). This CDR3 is CASSQERGGRETQYF. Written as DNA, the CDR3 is TGTGCCAGCAGCCAAGAGCGGGGGGGCCGGGAGACCCAGTACTTC.